This entry lists 13 T cell receptor beta chains sequenced from one sample in a study of technical replicates of blood from a handful of donors. Repertoires were generated with immunoSEQ multiplex PCR, while TCRdb's copy carries only in-frame clones and drops some. The sample includes 55,000 to 65,000 clones, 90% to 95% seen only once; the top ten take roughly 4%. Sequencing was carried out using PBMCs. The source is a human donor in good health. Some clones in this sample may be carry-over from other donors' samples.

The chain joins TRBV6-5 to TRBJ2-1, with D perhaps TRBD2 (5 bases). V gave up 7 bases and J gave up 6 bases, with 19 bases separating them. CDR3 size: 15 residues. CDR1 is MNHEY, CDR2 SVGAGI, per germline. Written as DNA, the CDR3 is TGTGCCAGCAACGCTCTGACCCGAGCGGTCAATGAGCAGTTCTTC. Amino acids: CASNALTRAVNEQFF.

This chain's CDR3 is CASTAEAYTYEQYF. In DNA, the CDR3 is TGTGCCAGCACGGCGGAGGCCTACACCTACGAGCAGTACTTC. V gene TRBV2 combines with J gene TRBJ2-7, with a possible D match to TRBD2 (5 bases). The CDR3 runs to 14 residues. The germline V gene encodes CDR1 SNHLY and CDR2 FYNNEI. Deletions cut 7 bases from V and 2 bases from J, with 15 bases between.

The CDR3 spells CASSLVGTVSGNTIYF. The CDR3 DNA reads TGTGCCAGCAGCTTAGTCGGGACAGTCTCTGGAAACACCATATATTTT. The chain is built from TRBV7-2 and TRBJ1-3, with 7 bases identical to TRBD1. The CDR3 is 16 amino acids. J lost 0 bases, V lost 1 base, and 3 bases had no gene match. CDR1 and CDR2 from the germline V gene are SGHTA and FQGNSA.

The CDR3 DNA reads as TGCGCCAGCAGCCAGAGCAGGGTGGATGAGCAGTTCTTC. It encodes CASSQSRVDEQFF. The rearrangement joins TRBV4-3 to TRBJ2-1, with D possibly TRBD1 on 5 matching bases. The CDR3 runs to 13 residues. With 3 bases removed from V and 8 bases from J, the gap between germline ends came to 11 bases. Germline V lookup: CDR1 LGHNA, CDR2 YSLEER.

The V call is TRBV7-9, the J call TRBJ1-5; D is possibly TRBD1 (5 bases). CDR3 length: 13 residues. V lost 4 bases, J lost 9 bases, and 13 bases lay in between. Germline-derived CDR1 and CDR2 are SEHNR and FQNEAQ (reference sequence). The CDR3 DNA reads TGTGCCAGCAGCTCGGAGGGAGGGGTGCCCCAGCATTTT. It translates to CASSSEGGVPQHF.

The V gene is TRBV30, the J gene TRBJ2-1; the D gene is possibly TRBD2 (5 bases). The CDR3 contains 11 residues. Per germline, CDR1 GTSNPN and CDR2 SVGIG (reference sequence). V was clipped by 1 base and J by 10 bases, with 8 bases between them. CDR3 protein: CAWSAKREQFF. The CDR3 bases are TGTGCCTGGAGTGCGAAGCGGGAGCAGTTCTTC.

This chain joins TRBV29-1 and TRBJ1-1, with TRBD1 as a possible D gene (5 bases). The CDR3 spans 12 residues. Germline V gene data show CDR1 as SQVTM and CDR2 as ANQGSEA. V was shortened by 5 bases and J by 1 base, with 8 bases between the two germline ends. The CDR3 DNA follows: TGCAGCGTTCAGGGAGGGAACACTGAAGCTTTCTTT. This codes for CSVQGGNTEAFF.

The chain has TRBV30 and TRBJ1-2; tentative D call: TRBD1 (6 bases). The germline V gene encodes CDR1 GTSNPN and CDR2 SVGIG (reference sequence). Trimming left V 8 bases short and J 5 bases short, with 18 bases between. This CDR3 spans 13 amino acids. The CDR3 is CARDTESLYGYTF. The CDR3 DNA is TGTGCCCGGGACACGGAATCCTTGTATGGCTACACCTTC.

V is TRBV18 and J is TRBJ1-6; no reliable D call. Trimming cost V 3 bases and J 6 bases, with 12 bases left between them. The CDR3 loop spans 15 amino acids. Germline CDR1 is KGHSH and CDR2 is LQKENI. The CDR3, as DNA: TGTGCCAGCTCACCGTCAGGCTTGGGTAATTCACCCCTCCACTTT. This encodes CASSPSGLGNSPLHF.

The V and J genes are TRBV5-1 and TRBJ2-7; perhaps TRBD1 as D (6 bases). Trimming took 0 bases from V and 3 from J, leaving 16 bases between them. The CDR3 is made up of 16 amino acids. The germline gives CDR1 SGHRS, CDR2 YFSETQ. CDR3 sequence (DNA): TGCGCCAGCAGCTTGGCGCCACAGGGTTCCTTCTACGAGCAGTACTTC. This encodes CASSLAPQGSFYEQYF.

The chain carries TRBV6-5 and TRBJ1-2, with 8 bases matching TRBD1. CDR3 length equals 13 residues. Losses at the gene ends were 5 bases for V and 8 bases for J; bases not matched to a gene: 7. Germline values: CDR1 MNHEY, CDR2 SVGAGI. CDR3 sequence: CASSGTGGRGYTF. The CDR3 DNA sequence: TGTGCCAGCAGTGGGACAGGTGGGAGAGGCTACACCTTC.

The J gene is TRBJ2-5, the V gene TRBV18; D perhaps matches TRBD1 (6 bases). The CDR3 sequence is 13 residues long. Germline V lookup: CDR1 KGHSH, CDR2 LQKENI. V gave up 6 bases and J gave up 2 bases, with 10 bases separating them. This CDR3 is CASSSGQQETQYF. DNA of the CDR3: TGTGCCAGCTCTTCAGGACAGCAAGAGACCCAGTACTTC.

The chain uses TRBV5-6 and TRBJ2-7; 10 nucleotides match TRBD2. The V gene's germline CDR1 is SGHDT and CDR2 YYEEEE. CDR3 size: 16 residues. V shed 3 bases and J 2 bases; nucleotides not matched to a gene: 8. The CDR3 DNA follows: TGTGCCAGCAGCTCATCTCGGGGACTAGCGCCCTACGAGCAGTACTTC. Encoded protein: CASSSSRGLAPYEQYF.